The source of this T cell receptor (beta chain) is a study of graft-versus-host responses after intestinal transplantation. Points from the study as a whole: Some GvH clones were seen earlier in gut or blood, suggesting intestinal origin.

A word on this clone: Its antigen is currently unknown.

Only in-frame clones appear in the TCRdb table, and some are missing; sequencing was by immunoSEQ multiplex PCR. The data contain some 43,000 clones, about 95% of them singletons. Germline-derived CDR1 and CDR2 are SGDLS and YYNGEE. The V gene lost 0 bases and the J gene lost 2 bases, with 12 bases spanning the gap. CDR3 length: 16 amino acids. Sequencing used PBMCs, obtained 335 days after intestinal transplant. V usage is TRBV9 and J usage is TRBJ2-1, with D hard to call. The sequence was collected from a human patient who received an intestinal transplant, so some T cells may come from the graft donor. The CDR3 reads CASSVALTSPYNEQFF. The CDR3 bases are TGTGCCAGCAGCGTAGCCTTGACTTCCCCCTACAATGAGCAGTTCTTC.